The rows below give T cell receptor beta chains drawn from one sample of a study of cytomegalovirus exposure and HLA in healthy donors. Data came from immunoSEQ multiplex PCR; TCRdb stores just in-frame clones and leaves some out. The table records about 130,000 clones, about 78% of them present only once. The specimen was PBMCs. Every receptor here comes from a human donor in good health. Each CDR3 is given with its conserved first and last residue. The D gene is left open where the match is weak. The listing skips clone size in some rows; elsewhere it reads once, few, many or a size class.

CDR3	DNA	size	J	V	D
CATSRDNGWVQDSYEQYF	TGTGCCACCAGCAGAGATAACGGTTGGGTACAGGATTCTTACGAGCAGTACTTC	-	TRBJ2-7	TRBV15	-
CASSRRSNTGELFF	TGTGCCAGCAGCCGACGGAGTAACACCGGGGAGCTGTTTTTT	once	TRBJ2-2	TRBV13	-
CASSNDVWDRGDYGYTF	TGTGCCAGCAGCAATGATGTGTGGGACAGGGGCGACTATGGCTACACCTTC	-	TRBJ1-2	TRBV21-1	-
CASSYSGDFHEKLFF	TGTGCCAGCAGTTACTCCGGGGATTTCCATGAAAAACTGTTTTTT	-	TRBJ1-4	TRBV6-5	-
CSSSLYAGQGAYEQYF	TGTTCCAGCAGCTTATATGCTGGACAGGGGGCCTACGAGCAGTACTTC	-	TRBJ2-7	TRBV7-9	TRBD1
CASSGTSGPDTQYF	TGTGCCAGCAGTGGGACTAGCGGGCCAGATACGCAGTATTTT	-	TRBJ2-3	TRBV6-1	TRBD2
CASRRWDSSYNEQFF	TGTGCCAGCAGACGGTGGGACAGTTCCTACAATGAGCAGTTCTTC	-	TRBJ2-1	TRBV7-2	TRBD1
CASSFGLAGTTDTQYF	TGTGCCAGCAGCTTTGGACTAGCGGGGACCACAGATACGCAGTATTTT	-	TRBJ2-3	TRBV7-9	TRBD2
CASRTGPAYQETQYF	TGTGCCAGCAGAACAGGCCCGGCGTACCAAGAGACCCAGTACTTC	-	TRBJ2-5	TRBV6-1	-
CSSSSNRGADTDTQYF	TGTTCCAGCAGCTCAAATCGGGGGGCCGACACAGATACGCAGTATTTT	-	TRBJ2-3	TRBV7-9	-
CASSLGASLGGGPLNEQFF	TGTGCCAGCAGCTTGGGGGCATCCTTGGGGGGAGGGCCTCTCAATGAGCAGTTCTTC	-	TRBJ2-1	TRBV5-4	TRBD2
CSSSEDGGSQPQHF	TGTTCCAGCAGCGAAGATGGGGGGAGTCAGCCCCAGCATTTT	-	TRBJ1-5	TRBV7-9	-
CASSESPRGQVAPGRVYEQYF	TGTGCCAGCAGTGAATCGCCGCGAGGACAGGTCGCGCCGGGACGAGTCTACGAGCAGTACTTC	few	TRBJ2-7	TRBV2	TRBD1
CASSSPAPKGPLHF	TGTGCCAGCAGTTCTCCTGCCCCCAAGGGGCCCCTCCACTTT	-	TRBJ1-6	TRBV28	-
CASTPRTANEKLFF	TGTGCCAGTACCCCCCGGACAGCTAATGAAAAACTGTTTTTT	-	TRBJ1-4	TRBV19	-
CASSLATEMDTQYF	TGTGCCAGCAGCTTAGCGACGGAGATGGATACGCAGTATTTT	-	TRBJ2-3	TRBV7-9	-
CASSVADRRTDTQYF	TGCGCCAGCAGCGTAGCGGACAGGAGAACAGATACGCAGTATTTT	-	TRBJ2-3	TRBV5-1	-
CASSSTGDYGYTF	TGTGCCAGCAGCTCGACAGGGGACTATGGCTACACCTTC	once	TRBJ1-2	TRBV2	TRBD1
CASSGTAVRGYTF	TGTGCCAGCAGCGGAACAGCCGTCCGTGGCTACACCTTC	once	TRBJ1-2	TRBV7-9	-
CASSKERPAPPSPLHF	TGTGCCAGCAGCAAAGAGCGGCCCGCTCCACCCTCACCCCTCCACTTT	-	TRBJ1-6	TRBV21-1	-
CASSPTGDYGYTF	TGCGCCAGCAGCCCGACAGGGGACTATGGCTACACCTTC	-	TRBJ1-2	TRBV5-1	TRBD1
CASSTPGQGSYNEQFF	TGTGCCAGCAGCACACCGGGACAGGGATCCTACAATGAGCAGTTCTTC	-	TRBJ2-1	TRBV5-6	TRBD1
CASSISPGQVAGELFF	TGTGCCAGTAGTATCTCACCGGGACAGGTTGCCGGGGAGCTGTTTTTT	few	TRBJ2-2	TRBV19	TRBD1
CASMTGQKPLRYTGELFF	TGCGCCAGCATGACCGGACAGAAGCCCCTACGGTACACCGGGGAGCTGTTTTTT	once	TRBJ2-2	TRBV5-1	-
CASSLLAGDPYEQYF	TGTGCCAGCAGCCTACTAGCGGGAGATCCCTACGAGCAGTACTTC	-	TRBJ2-7	TRBV7-2	TRBD2
CASSLAVGGNTGELFF	TGTGCCAGCAGCTTAGCGGTAGGGGGGAACACCGGGGAGCTGTTTTTT	-	TRBJ2-2	TRBV7-9	-
CASSPPGQGSSYEQYF	TGTGCCAGCAGCCCCCCTGGACAGGGGAGCTCCTACGAGCAGTACTTC	-	TRBJ2-7	TRBV14	TRBD1
CASSPTGVYGYTF	TGTGCCAGCAGCCCGACGGGTGTCTATGGCTACACCTTC	few	TRBJ1-2	TRBV5-4	-
CASSLIAGYNEKLFF	TGTGCCAGCAGTTTAATAGCCGGTTATAATGAAAAACTGTTTTTT	-	TRBJ1-4	TRBV27	-
CASSLLGQGANEKLFF	TGCGCCAGCAGCCTCCTCGGACAGGGCGCTAATGAAAAACTGTTTTTT	-	TRBJ1-4	TRBV5-1	TRBD1
CASRHSGKGIYEQYF	TGTGCCAGCAGACATAGCGGGAAGGGTATCTACGAGCAGTACTTC	-	TRBJ2-7	TRBV6-5	TRBD2
CASSGSGSRFYEQYF	TGTGCCAGCAGCGGAAGCGGGAGTCGGTTCTACGAGCAGTACTTC	-	TRBJ2-7	TRBV27	TRBD2
CASRVDRAANYGYTF	TGTGCCAGCAGGGTGGACAGGGCAGCTAACTATGGCTACACCTTC	-	TRBJ1-2	TRBV6-5	TRBD1